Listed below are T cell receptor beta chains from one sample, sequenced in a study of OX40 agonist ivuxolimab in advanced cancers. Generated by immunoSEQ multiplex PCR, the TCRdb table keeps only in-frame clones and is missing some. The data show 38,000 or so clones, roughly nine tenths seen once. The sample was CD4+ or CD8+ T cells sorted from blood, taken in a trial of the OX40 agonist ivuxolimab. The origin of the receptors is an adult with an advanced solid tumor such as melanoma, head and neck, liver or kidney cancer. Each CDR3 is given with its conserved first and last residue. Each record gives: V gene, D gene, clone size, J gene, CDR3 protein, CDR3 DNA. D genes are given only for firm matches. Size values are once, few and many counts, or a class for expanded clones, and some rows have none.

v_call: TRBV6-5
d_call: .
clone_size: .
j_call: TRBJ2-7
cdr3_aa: CASSYLGEQYF
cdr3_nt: TGTGCCAGCAGCTATTTAGGGGAGCAGTACTTC

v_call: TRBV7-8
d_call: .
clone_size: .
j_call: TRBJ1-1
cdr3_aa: CASSLGTAGAFF
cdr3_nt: TGTGCCAGCAGCTTAGGGACAGCAGGAGCTTTCTTT

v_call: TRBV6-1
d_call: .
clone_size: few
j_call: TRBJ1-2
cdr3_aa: CASSAGIYYTF
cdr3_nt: TGTGCCAGCAGCGCCGGGATCTACTACACCTTC

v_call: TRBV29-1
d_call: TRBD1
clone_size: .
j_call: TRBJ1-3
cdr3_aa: CSVEAQGAGNTIYF
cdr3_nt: TGCAGCGTTGAGGCACAGGGGGCTGGGAACACCATATATTTT

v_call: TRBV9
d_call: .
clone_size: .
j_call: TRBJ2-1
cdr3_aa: CASSVDGEFYNEQFF
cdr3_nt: TGTGCCAGCAGCGTGGATGGTGAGTTCTACAATGAGCAGTTCTTC

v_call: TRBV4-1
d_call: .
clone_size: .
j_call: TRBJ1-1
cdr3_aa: CASSRQGFEAFF
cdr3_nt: TGCGCCAGCAGCCGCCAGGGGTTTGAAGCTTTCTTT

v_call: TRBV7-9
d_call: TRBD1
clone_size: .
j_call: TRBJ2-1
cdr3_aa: CASSWSDRDYDNEQFF
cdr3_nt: TGTGCCAGCAGCTGGTCGGACAGGGATTATGACAATGAGCAGTTCTTC

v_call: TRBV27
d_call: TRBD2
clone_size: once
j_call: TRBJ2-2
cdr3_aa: CASSLLAGAGELFF
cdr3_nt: TGTGCCAGCAGTTTATTAGCGGGGGCCGGGGAGCTGTTTTTT

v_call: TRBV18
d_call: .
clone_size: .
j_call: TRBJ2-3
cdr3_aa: CASSPGGTQYF
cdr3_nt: TGTGCCAGCTCTCCCGGGGGTACGCAGTATTTT

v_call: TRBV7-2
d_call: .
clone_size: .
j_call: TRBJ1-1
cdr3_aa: CASSLAPRAALNTEAFF
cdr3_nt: TGTGCCAGCAGCTTAGCCCCAAGAGCGGCCTTGAACACTGAAGCTTTCTTT

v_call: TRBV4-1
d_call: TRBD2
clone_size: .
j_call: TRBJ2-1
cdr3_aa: CASAGSGGAGEQFF
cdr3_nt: TGCGCCAGCGCCGGTAGCGGGGGGGCAGGTGAGCAGTTCTTC

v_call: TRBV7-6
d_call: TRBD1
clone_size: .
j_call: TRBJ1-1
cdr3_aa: CASSLELGTEMNTEAFF
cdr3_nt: TGTGCCAGCAGCTTAGAACTGGGGACAGAAATGAACACTGAAGCTTTCTTT

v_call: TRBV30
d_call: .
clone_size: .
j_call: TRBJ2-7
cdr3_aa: CAWSPPRTESSYEQYF
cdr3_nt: TGTGCCTGGAGCCCCCCGCGGACAGAGAGCTCCTACGAGCAGTACTTC

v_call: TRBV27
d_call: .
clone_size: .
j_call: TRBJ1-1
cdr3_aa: CASSSTQGRVDTEAFF
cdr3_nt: TGTGCCAGCAGTTCCACACAGGGAAGAGTAGACACTGAAGCTTTCTTT

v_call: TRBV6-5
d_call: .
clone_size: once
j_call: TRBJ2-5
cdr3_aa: CASSYGETQYF
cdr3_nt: TGTGCCAGCAGTTACGGAGAGACCCAGTACTTC

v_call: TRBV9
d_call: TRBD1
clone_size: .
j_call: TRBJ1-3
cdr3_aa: CASSVTGGSGNTIYF
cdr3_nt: TGTGCCAGCAGCGTGACAGGGGGCTCTGGAAACACCATATATTTT

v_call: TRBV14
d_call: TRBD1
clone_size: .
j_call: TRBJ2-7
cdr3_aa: CASSQRTGGYEQYF
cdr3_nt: TGTGCCAGCAGCCAAAGAACAGGGGGCTACGAGCAGTACTTC